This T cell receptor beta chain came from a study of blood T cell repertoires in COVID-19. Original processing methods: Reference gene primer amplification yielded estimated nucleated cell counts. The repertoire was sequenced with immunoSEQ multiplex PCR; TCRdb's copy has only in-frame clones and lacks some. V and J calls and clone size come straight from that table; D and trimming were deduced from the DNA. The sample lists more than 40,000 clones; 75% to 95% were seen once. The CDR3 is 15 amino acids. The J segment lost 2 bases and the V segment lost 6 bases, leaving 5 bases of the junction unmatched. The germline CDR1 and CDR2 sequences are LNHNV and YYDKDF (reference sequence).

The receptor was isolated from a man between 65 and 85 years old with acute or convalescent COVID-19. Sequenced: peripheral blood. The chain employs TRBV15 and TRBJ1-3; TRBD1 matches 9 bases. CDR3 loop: CATSRRQGAGNTIYF. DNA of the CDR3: TGTGCCACCAGTCGCAGACAGGGGGCTGGAAACACCATATATTTT.